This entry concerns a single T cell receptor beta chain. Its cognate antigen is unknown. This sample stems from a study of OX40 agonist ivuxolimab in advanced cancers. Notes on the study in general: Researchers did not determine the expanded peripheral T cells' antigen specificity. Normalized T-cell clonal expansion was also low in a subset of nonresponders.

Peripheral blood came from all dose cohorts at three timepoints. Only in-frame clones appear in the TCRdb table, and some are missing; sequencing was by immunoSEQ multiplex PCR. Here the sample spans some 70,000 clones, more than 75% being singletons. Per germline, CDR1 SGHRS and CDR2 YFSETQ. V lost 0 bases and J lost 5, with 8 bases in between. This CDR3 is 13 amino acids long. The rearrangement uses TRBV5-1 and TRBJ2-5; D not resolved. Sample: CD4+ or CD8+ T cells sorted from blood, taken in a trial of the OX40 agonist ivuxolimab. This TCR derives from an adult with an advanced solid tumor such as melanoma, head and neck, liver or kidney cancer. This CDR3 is CASSLGSLETQYF. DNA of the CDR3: TGCGCCAGCAGCTTGGGCTCCTTGGAGACCCAGTACTTC.